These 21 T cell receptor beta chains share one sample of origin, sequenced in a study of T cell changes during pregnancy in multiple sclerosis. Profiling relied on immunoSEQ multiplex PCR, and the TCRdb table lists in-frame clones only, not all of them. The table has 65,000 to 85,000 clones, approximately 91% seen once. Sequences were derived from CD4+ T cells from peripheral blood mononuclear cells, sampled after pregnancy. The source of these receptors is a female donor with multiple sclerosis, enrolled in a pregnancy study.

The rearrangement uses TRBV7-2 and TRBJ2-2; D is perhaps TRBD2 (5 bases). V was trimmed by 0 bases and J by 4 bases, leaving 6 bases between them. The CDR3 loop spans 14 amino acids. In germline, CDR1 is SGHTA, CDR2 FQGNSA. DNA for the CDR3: TGTGCCAGCAGCTTAGCAGGGAGCACCGGGGAGCTGTTTTTT. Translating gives CASSLAGSTGELFF.

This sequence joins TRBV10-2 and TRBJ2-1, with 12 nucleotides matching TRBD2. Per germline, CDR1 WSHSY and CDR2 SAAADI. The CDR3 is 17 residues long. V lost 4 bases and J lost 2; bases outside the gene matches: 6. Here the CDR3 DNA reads TGCGCCAGCAGTGTGGCTAGCGGGGGGGCCACCTACAATGAGCAGTTCTTC. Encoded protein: CASSVASGGATYNEQFF.

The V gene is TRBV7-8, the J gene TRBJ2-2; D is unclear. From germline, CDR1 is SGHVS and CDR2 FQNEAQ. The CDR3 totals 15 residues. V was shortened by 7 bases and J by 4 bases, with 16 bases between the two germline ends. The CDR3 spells CASTPRIEITGELFF. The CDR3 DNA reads TGTGCCAGCACCCCCCGCATTGAGATCACCGGGGAGCTGTTTTTT. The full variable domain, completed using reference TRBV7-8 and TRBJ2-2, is GAGVSQSPRYKVAKRGQDVALRCDPISGHVSLFWYQQALGQGPEFLTYFQNEAQLDKSGLPSDRFFAERPEGSVSTLKIQRTQQEDSAVYLCASTPRIEITGELFFGEGSRLTVL.

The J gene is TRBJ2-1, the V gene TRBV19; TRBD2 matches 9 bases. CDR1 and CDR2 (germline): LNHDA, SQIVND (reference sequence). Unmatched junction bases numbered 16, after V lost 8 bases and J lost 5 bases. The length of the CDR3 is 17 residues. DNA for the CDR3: TGTGCCAGTCCCCGGAGAGCAGCGGGAGGAAGAAACAATGAGCAGTTCTTC. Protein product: CASPRRAAGGRNNEQFF.

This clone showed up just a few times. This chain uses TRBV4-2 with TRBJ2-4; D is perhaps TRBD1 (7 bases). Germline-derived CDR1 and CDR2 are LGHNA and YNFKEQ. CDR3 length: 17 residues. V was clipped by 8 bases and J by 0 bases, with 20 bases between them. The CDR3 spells CASSGGRQGLAKNIQYF. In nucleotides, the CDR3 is TGTGCCAGCTCAGGGGGGAGACAGGGATTAGCCAAAAACATTCAGTACTTC.

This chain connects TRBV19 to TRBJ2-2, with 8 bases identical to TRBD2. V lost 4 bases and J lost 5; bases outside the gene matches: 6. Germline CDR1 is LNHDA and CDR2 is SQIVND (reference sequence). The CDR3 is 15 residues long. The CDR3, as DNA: TGTGCCAGTAGTACCCGTAGCGGGGCAACCGGGGAGCTGTTTTTT. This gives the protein CASSTRSGATGELFF.

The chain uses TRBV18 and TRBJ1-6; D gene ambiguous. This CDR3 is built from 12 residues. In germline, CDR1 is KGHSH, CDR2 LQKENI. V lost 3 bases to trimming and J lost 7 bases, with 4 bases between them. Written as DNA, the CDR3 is TGTGCCAGCTCACCCCTAAATTCACCCCTCCACTTT. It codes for CASSPLNSPLHF.

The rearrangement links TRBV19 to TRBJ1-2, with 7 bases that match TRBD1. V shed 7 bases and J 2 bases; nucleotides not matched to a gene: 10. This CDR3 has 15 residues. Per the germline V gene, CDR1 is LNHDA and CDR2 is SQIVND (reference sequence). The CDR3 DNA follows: TGTGCCAGTAAGTCCCAACCGACAGGGAACTATGGCTACACCTTC. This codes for CASKSQPTGNYGYTF.

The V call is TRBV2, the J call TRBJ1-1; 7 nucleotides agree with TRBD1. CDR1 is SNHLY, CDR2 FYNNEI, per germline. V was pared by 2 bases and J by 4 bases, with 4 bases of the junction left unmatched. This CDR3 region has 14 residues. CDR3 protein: CASSETSGGTEAFF. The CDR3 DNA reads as TGTGCCAGCAGTGAAACTTCAGGGGGCACTGAAGCTTTCTTT. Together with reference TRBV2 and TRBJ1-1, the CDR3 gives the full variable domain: EPEVTQTPSHQVTQMGQEVILRCVPISNHLYFYWYRQILGQKVEFLVSFYNNEISEKSEIFDDQFSVERPDGSNFTLKIRSTKLEDSAMYFCASSETSGGTEAFFGQGTRLTVV.

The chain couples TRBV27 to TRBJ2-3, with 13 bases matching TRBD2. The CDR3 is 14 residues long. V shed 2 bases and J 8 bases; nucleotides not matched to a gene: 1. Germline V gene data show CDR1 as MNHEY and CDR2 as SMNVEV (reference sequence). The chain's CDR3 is CASSLGLAGVTQYF. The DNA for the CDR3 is TGTGCCAGCAGTTTAGGACTAGCGGGGGTTACGCAGTATTTT.

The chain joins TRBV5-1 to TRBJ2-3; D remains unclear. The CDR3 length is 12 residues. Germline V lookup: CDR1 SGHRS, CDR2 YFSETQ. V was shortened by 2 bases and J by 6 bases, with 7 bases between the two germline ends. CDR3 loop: CASSFYTDTQYF. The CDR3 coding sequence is TGCGCCAGCAGCTTTTACACCGATACGCAGTATTTT. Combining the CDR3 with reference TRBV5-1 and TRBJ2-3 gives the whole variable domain KAGVTQTPRYLIKTRGQQVTLSCSPISGHRSVSWYQQTPGQGLQFLFEYFSETQRNKGNFPGRFSGRQFSNSRSEMNVSTLELGDSALYLCASSFYTDTQYFGPGTRLTVL.

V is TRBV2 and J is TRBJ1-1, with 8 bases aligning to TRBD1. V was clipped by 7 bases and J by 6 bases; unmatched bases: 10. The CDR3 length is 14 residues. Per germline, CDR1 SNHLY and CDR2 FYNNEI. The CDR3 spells CASTQDRAIAEAFF. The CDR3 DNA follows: TGTGCCAGCACCCAGGACAGGGCGATAGCTGAAGCTTTCTTT.

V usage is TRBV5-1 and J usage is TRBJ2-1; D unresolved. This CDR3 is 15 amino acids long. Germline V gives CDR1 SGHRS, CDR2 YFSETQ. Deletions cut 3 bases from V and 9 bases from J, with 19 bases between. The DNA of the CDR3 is TGCGCCAGCAGCTCACCGAAAACTATGTCCAGTGAGCAGTTCTTC. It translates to CASSSPKTMSSEQFF. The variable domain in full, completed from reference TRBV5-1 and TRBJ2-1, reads KAGVTQTPRYLIKTRGQQVTLSCSPISGHRSVSWYQQTPGQGLQFLFEYFSETQRNKGNFPGRFSGRQFSNSRSEMNVSTLELGDSALYLCASSSPKTMSSEQFFGPGTRLTVL.

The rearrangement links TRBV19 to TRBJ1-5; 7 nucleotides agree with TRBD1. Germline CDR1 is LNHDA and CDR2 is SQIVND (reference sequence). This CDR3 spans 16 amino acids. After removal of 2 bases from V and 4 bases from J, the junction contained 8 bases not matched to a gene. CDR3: CASSIIGPGGNQPQHF. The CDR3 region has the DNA TGTGCCAGTAGTATAATCGGGCCAGGGGGAAATCAGCCCCAGCATTTT.

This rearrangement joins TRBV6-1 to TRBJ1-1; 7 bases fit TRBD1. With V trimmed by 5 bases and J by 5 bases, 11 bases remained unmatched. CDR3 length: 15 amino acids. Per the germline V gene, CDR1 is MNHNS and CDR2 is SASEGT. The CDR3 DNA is TGTGCCAGCAGTATTACAGGGGATTCAAGGACTGAAGCTTTCTTT. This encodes CASSITGDSRTEAFF.

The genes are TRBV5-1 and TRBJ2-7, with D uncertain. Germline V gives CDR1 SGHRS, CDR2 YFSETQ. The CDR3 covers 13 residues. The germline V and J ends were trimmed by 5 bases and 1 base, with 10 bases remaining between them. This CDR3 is CASSSGPSYEQYF. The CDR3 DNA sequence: TGCGCCAGCAGTTCGGGTCCTTCCTACGAGCAGTACTTC.

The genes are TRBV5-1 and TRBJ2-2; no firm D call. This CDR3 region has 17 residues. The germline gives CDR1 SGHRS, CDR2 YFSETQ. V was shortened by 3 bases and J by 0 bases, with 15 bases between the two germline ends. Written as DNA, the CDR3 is TGCGCCAGCAGCTCCCCTAGAGAGACTGCGAACACCGGGGAGCTGTTTTTT. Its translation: CASSSPRETANTGELFF.

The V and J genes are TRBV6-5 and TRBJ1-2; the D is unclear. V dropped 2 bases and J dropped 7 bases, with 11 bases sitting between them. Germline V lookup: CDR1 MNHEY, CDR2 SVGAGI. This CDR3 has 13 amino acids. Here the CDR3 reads CASSYTQAGGYTF. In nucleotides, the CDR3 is TGTGCCAGCAGTTACACCCAGGCGGGTGGCTACACCTTC.

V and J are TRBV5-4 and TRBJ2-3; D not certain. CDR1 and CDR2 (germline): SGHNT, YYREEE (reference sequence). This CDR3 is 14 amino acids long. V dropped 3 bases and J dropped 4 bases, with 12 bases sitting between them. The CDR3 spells CASSSTQTADTQYF. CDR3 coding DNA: TGTGCCAGCAGCTCCACCCAAACGGCAGATACGCAGTATTTT.

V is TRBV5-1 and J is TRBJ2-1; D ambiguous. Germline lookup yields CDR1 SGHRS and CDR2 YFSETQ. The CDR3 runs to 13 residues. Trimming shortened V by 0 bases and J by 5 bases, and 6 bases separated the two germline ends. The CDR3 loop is CASSLGRDNEQFF. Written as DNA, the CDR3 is TGCGCCAGCAGCTTGGGGAGAGACAATGAGCAGTTCTTC. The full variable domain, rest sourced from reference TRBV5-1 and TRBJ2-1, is KAGVTQTPRYLIKTRGQQVTLSCSPISGHRSVSWYQQTPGQGLQFLFEYFSETQRNKGNFPGRFSGRQFSNSRSEMNVSTLELGDSALYLCASSLGRDNEQFFGPGTRLTVL.

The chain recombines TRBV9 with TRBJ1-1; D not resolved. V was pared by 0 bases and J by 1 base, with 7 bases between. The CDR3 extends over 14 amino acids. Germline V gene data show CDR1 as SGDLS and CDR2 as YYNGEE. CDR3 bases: TGTGCCAGCAGCGTAGGGCAGTGGAACACTGAAGCTTTCTTT. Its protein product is CASSVGQWNTEAFF.